One and the same sample provided the 5 T cell receptor beta chains below, sequenced in a study of T cell responses to AZD1222 COVID-19 vaccine. TCRdb keeps only in-frame clones here, not all; method: immunoSEQ multiplex PCR. The sample lists more than 70,000 clones; 80% to 90% were seen once. The specimen comprised peripheral blood, sampled on day 0 of AZD1222 vaccination. The receptors derive from an adult in good health.

The chain uses TRBV5-1 and TRBJ2-5; D gene uncertain. The germline V gene encodes CDR1 SGHRS and CDR2 YFSETQ. This CDR3 has 16 residues. Trimming took off 4 bases at V and 7 bases at J, with 23 bases between the two ends. CDR3 coding DNA: TGCGCCAGCAGCGCCGCTCCGGGTTCCACTTCAGGGACCCAGTACTTC. Protein sequence: CASSAAPGSTSGTQYF.

This rearrangement joins TRBV5-1 to TRBJ2-5; 10 nucleotides agree with TRBD2. Trimming at V came to 2 bases and at J to 5 bases, leaving 3 bases not matched to a gene. This CDR3 has 14 residues. The germline V gene encodes CDR1 SGHRS and CDR2 YFSETQ. CDR3 loop: CASSLGTSEETQYF. The CDR3 nucleotides read TGCGCCAGCAGCTTAGGGACTAGCGAGGAGACCCAGTACTTC.

The chain has TRBV4-3 and TRBJ2-7, with 7 bases lining up with TRBD1. The CDR3 sequence is 15 residues long. The J segment lost 2 bases and the V segment lost 4 bases, leaving 8 bases of the junction unmatched. From germline, CDR1 is LGHNA and CDR2 YSLEER. CDR3 coding DNA: TGCGCCAGCAGCCTAAGGGGGACAGAGGCCTACGAGCAGTACTTC. Its protein product is CASSLRGTEAYEQYF.

This chain connects TRBV19 to TRBJ2-2; D gene unclear. V lost 4 bases, J lost 5 bases, and 8 bases lay in between. From germline, CDR1 is LNHDA and CDR2 SQIVND (reference sequence). The CDR3 loop spans 13 amino acids. This CDR3 is CASSTQLTGELFF. Here the CDR3 DNA reads TGTGCCAGTAGTACCCAACTTACCGGGGAGCTGTTTTTT.

The CDR3 sequence: CASSLVYGGAGDEQFF. Written as DNA, the CDR3 is TGTGCCAGCAGTTTAGTTTACGGGGGGGCTGGGGATGAGCAGTTCTTC. The rearrangement joins TRBV27 to TRBJ2-1, with 8 bases aligning to TRBD2. V lost 2 bases, J lost 8 bases, and 11 bases stayed unmatched. This CDR3 contains 16 residues. Germline V lookup: CDR1 MNHEY, CDR2 SMNVEV (reference sequence).